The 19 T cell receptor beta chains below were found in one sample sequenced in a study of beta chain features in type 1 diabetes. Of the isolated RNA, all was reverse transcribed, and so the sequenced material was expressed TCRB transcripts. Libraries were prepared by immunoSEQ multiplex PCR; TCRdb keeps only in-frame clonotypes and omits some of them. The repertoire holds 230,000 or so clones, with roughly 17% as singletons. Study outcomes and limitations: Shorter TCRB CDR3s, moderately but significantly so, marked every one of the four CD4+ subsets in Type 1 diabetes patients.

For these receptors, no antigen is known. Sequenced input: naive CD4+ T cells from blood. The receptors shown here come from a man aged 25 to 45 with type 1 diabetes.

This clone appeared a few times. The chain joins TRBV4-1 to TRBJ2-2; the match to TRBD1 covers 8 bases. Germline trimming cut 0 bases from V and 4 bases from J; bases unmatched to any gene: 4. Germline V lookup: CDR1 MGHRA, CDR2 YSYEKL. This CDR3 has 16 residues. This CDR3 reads CASSQDRDRPTGELFF. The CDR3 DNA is TGCGCCAGCAGCCAAGATAGGGACAGGCCCACCGGGGAGCTGTTTTTT.

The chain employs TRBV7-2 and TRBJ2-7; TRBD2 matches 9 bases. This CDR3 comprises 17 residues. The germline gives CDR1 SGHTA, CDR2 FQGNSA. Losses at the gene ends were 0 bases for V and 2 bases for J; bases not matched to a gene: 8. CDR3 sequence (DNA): TGTGCCAGCAGCTTAGCATTGGGCGGGAGGGCCCCCTACGAGCAGTACTTC. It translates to CASSLALGGRAPYEQYF.

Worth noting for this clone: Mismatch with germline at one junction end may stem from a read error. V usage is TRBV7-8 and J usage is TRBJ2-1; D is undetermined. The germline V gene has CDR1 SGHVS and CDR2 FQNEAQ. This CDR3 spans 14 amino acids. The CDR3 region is CVSLARPYYNEQFF. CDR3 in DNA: TGTGTCAGCCTCGCTAGACCTTACTACAATGAGCAGTTCTTC.

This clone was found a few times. The CDR3 protein is CAWSVLGGEQFF. DNA of the CDR3: TGTGCCTGGAGTGTATTAGGTGGTGAGCAGTTCTTC. The chain couples TRBV30 to TRBJ2-1; D is undetermined. CDR3 length equals 12 residues. Germline V gene lookup returns CDR1 GTSNPN and CDR2 SVGIG (reference sequence). The V and J ends lost 0 bases and 9 bases respectively, with 9 bases between them. The entire variable domain, with the rest obtained from reference TRBV30 and TRBJ2-1, is as follows: SQTIHQWPATLVQPVGSPLSLECTVEGTSNPNLYWYRQAAGRGLQLLFYSVGIGQISSEVPQNLSASRPQDRQFILSSKKLLLSDSGFYLCAWSVLGGEQFFGPGTRLTVL.

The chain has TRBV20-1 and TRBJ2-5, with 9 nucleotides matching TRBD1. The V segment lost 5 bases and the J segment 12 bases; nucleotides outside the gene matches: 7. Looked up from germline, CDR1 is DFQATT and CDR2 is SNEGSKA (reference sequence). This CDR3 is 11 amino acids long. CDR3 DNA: TGCAGTGCTCCACAGGGGGCCTCCGAGTACTTC. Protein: CSAPQGASEYF.

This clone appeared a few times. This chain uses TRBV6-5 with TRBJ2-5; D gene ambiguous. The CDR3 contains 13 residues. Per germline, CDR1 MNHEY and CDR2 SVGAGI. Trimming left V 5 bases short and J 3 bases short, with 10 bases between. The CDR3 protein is CASSPYEKETQYF. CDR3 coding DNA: TGTGCCAGCAGTCCGTACGAAAAAGAGACCCAGTACTTC.

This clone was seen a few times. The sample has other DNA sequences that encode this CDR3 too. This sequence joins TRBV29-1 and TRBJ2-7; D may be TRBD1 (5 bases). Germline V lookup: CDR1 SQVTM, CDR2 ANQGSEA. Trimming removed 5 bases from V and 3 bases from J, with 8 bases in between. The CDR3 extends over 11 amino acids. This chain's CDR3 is CSVSQGYEQYF. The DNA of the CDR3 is TGCAGCGTTTCTCAGGGCTACGAGCAGTACTTC.

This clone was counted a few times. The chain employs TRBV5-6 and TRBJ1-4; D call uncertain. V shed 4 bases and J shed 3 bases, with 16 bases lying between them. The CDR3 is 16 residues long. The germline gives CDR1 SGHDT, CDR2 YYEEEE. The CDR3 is CASSAVDKVANEKLFF. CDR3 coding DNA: TGTGCCAGCAGCGCCGTAGACAAGGTCGCTAATGAAAAACTGTTTTTT. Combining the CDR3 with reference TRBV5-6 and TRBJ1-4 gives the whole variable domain DAGVTQSPTHLIKTRGQQVTLRCSPKSGHDTVSWYQQALGQGPQFIFQYYEEEERQRGNFPDRFSGHQFPNYSSELNVNALLLGDSALYLCASSAVDKVANEKLFFGSGTQLSVL.

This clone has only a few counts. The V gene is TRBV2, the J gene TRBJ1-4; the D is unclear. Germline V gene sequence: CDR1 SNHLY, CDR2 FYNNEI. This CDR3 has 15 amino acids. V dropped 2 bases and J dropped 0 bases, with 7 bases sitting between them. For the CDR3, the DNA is TGTGCCAGCAGTGAACCCGGGGCAACTAATGAAAAACTGTTTTTT. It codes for CASSEPGATNEKLFF.

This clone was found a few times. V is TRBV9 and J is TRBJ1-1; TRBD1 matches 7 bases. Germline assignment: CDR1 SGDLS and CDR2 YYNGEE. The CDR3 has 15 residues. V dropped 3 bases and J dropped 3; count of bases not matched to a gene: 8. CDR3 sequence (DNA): TGTGCCAGCAGCGAAACCACAGGGGTACACACTGAAGCTTTCTTT. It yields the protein CASSETTGVHTEAFF.

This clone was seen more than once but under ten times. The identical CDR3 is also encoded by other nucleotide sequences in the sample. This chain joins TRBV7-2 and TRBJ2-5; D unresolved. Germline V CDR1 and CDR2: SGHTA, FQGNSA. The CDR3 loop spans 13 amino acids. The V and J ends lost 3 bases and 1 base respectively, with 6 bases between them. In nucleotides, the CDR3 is TGTGCCAGCAGCTTCGGCTTCCAAGAGACCCAGTACTTC. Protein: CASSFGFQETQYF.

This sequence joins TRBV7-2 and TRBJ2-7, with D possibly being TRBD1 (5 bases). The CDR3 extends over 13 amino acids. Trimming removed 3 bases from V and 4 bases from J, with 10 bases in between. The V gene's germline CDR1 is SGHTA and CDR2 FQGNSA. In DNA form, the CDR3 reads TGTGCCAGCAGCTTGGGGCCGGGTTACGAGCAGTACTTC. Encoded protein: CASSLGPGYEQYF.

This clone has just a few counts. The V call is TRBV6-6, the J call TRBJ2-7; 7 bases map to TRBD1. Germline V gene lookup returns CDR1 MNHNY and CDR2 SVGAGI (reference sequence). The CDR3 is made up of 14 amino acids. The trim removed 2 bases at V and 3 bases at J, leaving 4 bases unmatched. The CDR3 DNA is TGTGCCAGCAGTTACGGGACAGCCAACTACGAGCAGTACTTC. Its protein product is CASSYGTANYEQYF.

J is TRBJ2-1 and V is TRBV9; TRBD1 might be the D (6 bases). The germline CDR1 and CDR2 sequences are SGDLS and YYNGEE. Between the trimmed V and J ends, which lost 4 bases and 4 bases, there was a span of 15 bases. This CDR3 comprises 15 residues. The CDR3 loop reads CASSLQGSSYNEQFF. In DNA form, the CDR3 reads TGTGCCAGCAGCCTCCAGGGGTCCTCTTACAATGAGCAGTTCTTC.

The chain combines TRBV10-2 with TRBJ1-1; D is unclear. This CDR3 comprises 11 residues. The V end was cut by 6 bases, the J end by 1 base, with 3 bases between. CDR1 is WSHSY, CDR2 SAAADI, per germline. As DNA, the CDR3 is TGCGCCAGCAGGACGAACACTGAAGCTTTCTTT. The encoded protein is CASRTNTEAFF.

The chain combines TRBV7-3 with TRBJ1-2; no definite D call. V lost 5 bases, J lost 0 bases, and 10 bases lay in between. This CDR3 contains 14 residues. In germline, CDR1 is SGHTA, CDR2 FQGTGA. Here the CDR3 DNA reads TGTGCCAGCAGCCTCAACCAAGCTAACTATGGCTACACCTTC. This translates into CASSLNQANYGYTF.

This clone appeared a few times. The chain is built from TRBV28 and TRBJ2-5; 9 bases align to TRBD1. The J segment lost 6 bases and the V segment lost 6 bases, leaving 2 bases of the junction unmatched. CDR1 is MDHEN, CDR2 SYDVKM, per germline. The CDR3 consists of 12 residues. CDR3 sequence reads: CASRQGAKTQYF. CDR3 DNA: TGTGCCAGCAGACAGGGGGCGAAGACCCAGTACTTC. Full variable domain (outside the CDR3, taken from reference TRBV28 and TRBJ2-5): DVKVTQSSRYLVKRTGEKVFLECVQDMDHENMFWYRQDPGLGLRLIYFSYDVKMKEKGDIPEGYSVSREKKERFSLILESASTNQTSMYLCASRQGAKTQYFGPGTRLLVL.

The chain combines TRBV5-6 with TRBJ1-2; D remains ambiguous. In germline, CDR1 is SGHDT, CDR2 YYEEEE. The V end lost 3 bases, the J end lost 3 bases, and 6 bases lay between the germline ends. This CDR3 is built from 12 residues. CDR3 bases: TGTGCCAGCAGCTACGGTGACTATGGCTACACCTTC. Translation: CASSYGDYGYTF.

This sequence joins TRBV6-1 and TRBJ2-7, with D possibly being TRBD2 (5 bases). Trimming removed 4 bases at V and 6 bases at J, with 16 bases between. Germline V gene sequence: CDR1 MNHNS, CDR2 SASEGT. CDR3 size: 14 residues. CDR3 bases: TGTGCCAGCAGTGTGAACGAGGCCGGGGTCGAGCAGTACTTC. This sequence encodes CASSVNEAGVEQYF.